This T cell receptor beta chain was identified in a study of CD8 T cells in ankylosing spondylitis. A few counts support this clonotype. V shed 1 base and J 6 bases; nucleotides not matched to a gene: 0. The V gene's germline CDR1 is SGHTA and CDR2 FQGNSA. This CDR3 is built from 15 residues. TCRdb re-analysed the 5' RACE reads in MiXCR, keeping a single row per CDR3 protein. This sample has some 140,000 distinct CDR3 sequences, with more than 7% found just once. What was sequenced was synovial fluid, either unsorted or a sorted T cell fraction (not recorded which). This sequence was found in a male donor with ankylosing spondylitis. This sequence joins TRBV7-2 and TRBJ2-3; 14 bases fit TRBD2. The CDR3 nucleotides read TGTGCCAGCAGCTTAGGGACTAGCGGGAGGGATACGCAGTATTTT. The encoded protein is CASSLGTSGRDTQYF.